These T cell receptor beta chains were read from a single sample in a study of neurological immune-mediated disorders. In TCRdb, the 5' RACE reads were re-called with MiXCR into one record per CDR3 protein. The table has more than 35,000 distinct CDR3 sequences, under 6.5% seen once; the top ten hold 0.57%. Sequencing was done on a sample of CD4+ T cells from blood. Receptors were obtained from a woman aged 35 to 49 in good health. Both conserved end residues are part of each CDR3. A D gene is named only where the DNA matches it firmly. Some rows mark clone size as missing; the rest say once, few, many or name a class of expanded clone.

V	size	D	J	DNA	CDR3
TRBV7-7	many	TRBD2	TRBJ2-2	TGTGCCAGCAGCGGGTTAGCGGGAGTTGTCGGGGAGCTGTTTTTT	CASSGLAGVVGELFF
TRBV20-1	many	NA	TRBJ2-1	TGCAGTGCTCCTCGGGACTCCCAAGCCTACAATGAGCAGTTCTTC	CSAPRDSQAYNEQFF
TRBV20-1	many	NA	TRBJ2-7	TGCAGTGGGTCAAAAGGAATTAGCGGAGCCTACGAGCAGTACTTC	CSGSKGISGAYEQYF
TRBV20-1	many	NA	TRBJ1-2	TGCAGTGCACCCCCCGGGGGGCGGAGTGGCTACACCTTC	CSAPPGGRSGYTF
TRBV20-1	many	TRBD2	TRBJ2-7	TGCAGTGCTACCCCTAGCGGGCTTAACGAGCAGTACTTC	CSATPSGLNEQYF
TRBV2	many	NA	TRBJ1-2	TGTGCCAGCATGCAGGGAATCTATGGCTACACCTTC	CASMQGIYGYTF
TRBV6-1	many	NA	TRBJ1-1	TGTGCCAGCAAACCGGGGAGAGTTAAAGGGTGGAACACTGAAGCTTTCTTT	CASKPGRVKGWNTEAFF
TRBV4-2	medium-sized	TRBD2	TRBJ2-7	TGTGCCAGCAGCCAAGCTAGCGGAGGCTCCTACGAGCAGTACTTC	CASSQASGGSYEQYF
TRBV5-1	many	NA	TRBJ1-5	TGCGCCAGCAGCCCAGGGGATGGGACTCAGCCCCAGCATTTT	CASSPGDGTQPQHF
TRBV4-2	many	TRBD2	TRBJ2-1	TGTGCCAGCAGCCAAGAGGCTAGCGGGAGATATTTGGGCAATGAGCAGTTCTTC	CASSQEASGRYLGNEQFF
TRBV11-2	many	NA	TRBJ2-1	TGTGCCAGCAGCCCCCAGGGCTCCCCCCGGTTCTTC	CASSPQGSPRFF
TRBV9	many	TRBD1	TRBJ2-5	TGTGCCAGCAGCGTAGAGGACAGGTACCAAGAGACCCAGTACTTC	CASSVEDRYQETQYF
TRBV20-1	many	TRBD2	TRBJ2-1	TGCAGTGCTCAGCCGACTAGCGGGAGGGCCTGGGCTTACAATGAGCAGTTCTTC	CSAQPTSGRAWAYNEQFF
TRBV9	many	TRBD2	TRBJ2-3	TGTGCCAGCAGCCTCCGTGGACTAGGCACAGATACGCAGTATTTT	CASSLRGLGTDTQYF
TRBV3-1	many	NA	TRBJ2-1	TGTGCCAGCAGCCCGTTAACGACCCCGGGCAATGAGCAGTTCTTC	CASSPLTTPGNEQFF
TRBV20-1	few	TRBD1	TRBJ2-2	TGCAGTGCTAGTGGGACAGCTTTCACCGGGGAGCTGTTTTTT	CSASGTAFTGELFF
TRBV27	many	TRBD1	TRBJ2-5	TGTGCCAGCAGGACAGGGTCAAGGACCCAGTACTTC	CASRTGSRTQYF
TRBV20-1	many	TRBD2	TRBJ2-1	TGCAGTGCTAGTGGGGAGGGCCCCTACAATGAGCAGTTCTTC	CSASGEGPYNEQFF
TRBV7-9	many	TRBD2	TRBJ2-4	TGTGCCAGCAGCTCGGGAGGGCTTTCGGGCATTCAGTACTTC	CASSSGGLSGIQYF
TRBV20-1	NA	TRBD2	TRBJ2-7	TGCAGTGCTAGAGAATGGAGCGGGAGGGCCGTCGAGCAGTACTTC	CSAREWSGRAVEQYF
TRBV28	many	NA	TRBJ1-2	TGTGCCAGCAGTTTCAACAGGGATAGGGGCTACACCTTC	CASSFNRDRGYTF
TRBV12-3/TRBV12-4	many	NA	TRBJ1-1	TGTGCCAGCAGCTCGCGGACGGTAGAAGCTTTCTTT	CASSSRTVEAFF
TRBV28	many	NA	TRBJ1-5	TGTGCCAGCAGTTTCCAGCAGGTGTACGGCAATCAGCCCCAGCATTTT	CASSFQQVYGNQPQHF